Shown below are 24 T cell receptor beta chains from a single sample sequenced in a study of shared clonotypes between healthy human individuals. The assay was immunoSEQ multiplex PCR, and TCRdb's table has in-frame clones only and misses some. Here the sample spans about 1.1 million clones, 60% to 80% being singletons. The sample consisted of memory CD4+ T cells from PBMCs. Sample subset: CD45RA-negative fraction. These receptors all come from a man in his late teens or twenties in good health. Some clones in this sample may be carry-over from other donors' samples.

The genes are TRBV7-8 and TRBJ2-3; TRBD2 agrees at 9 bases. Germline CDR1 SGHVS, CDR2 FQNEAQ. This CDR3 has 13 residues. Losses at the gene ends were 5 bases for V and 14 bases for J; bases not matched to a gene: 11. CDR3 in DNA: TGTGCCAGCAGCCTAAGGACTAGCGTGCGGTGGTATTTT. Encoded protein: CASSLRTSVRWYF.

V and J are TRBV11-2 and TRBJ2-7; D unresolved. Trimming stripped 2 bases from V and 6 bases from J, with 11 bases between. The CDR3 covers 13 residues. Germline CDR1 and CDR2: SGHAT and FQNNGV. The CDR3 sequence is CASSLSGYGEQYF. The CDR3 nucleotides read TGTGCCAGCAGCTTATCCGGGTATGGCGAGCAGTACTTC.

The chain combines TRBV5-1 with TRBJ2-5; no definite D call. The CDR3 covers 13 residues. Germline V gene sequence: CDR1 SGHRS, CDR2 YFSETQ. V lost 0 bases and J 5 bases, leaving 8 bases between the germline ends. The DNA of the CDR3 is TGCGCCAGCAGCTTGGTTGGGGATGAGACCCAGTACTTC. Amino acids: CASSLVGDETQYF. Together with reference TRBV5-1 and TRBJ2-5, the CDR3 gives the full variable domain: KAGVTQTPRYLIKTRGQQVTLSCSPISGHRSVSWYQQTPGQGLQFLFEYFSETQRNKGNFPGRFSGRQFSNSRSEMNVSTLELGDSALYLCASSLVGDETQYFGPGTRLLVL.

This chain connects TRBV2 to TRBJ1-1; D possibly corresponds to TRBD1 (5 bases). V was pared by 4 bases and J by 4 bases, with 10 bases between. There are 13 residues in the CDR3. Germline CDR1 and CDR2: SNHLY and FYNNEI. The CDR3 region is CASSGGGSTEAFF. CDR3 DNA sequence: TGTGCCAGCAGTGGTGGGGGGAGCACTGAAGCTTTCTTT.

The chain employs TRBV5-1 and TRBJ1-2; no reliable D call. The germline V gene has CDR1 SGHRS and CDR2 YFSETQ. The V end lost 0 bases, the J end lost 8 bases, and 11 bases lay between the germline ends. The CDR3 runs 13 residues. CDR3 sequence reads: CASSLDQTFGYTF. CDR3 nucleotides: TGCGCCAGCAGCTTGGATCAAACATTCGGCTACACCTTC.

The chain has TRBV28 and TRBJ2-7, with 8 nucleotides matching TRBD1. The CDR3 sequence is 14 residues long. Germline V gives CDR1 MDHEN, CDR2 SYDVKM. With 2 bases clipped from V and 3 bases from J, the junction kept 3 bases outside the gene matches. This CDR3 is CASSLQGAFYEQYF. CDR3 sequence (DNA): TGTGCCAGCAGTTTACAGGGGGCGTTCTACGAGCAGTACTTC.

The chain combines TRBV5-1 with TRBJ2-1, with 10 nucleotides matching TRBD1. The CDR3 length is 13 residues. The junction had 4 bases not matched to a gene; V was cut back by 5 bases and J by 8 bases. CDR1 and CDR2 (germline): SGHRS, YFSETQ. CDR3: CASREGQGDEQFF. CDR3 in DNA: TGCGCCAGCAGGGAAGGACAGGGGGATGAGCAGTTCTTC.

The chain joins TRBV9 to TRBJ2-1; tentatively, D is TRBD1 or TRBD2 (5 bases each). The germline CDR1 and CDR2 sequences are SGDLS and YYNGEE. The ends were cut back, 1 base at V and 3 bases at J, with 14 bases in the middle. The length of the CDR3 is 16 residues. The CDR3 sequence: CASSVRDGASYNEQFF. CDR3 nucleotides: TGTGCCAGCAGCGTACGGGACGGAGCAAGCTACAATGAGCAGTTCTTC.

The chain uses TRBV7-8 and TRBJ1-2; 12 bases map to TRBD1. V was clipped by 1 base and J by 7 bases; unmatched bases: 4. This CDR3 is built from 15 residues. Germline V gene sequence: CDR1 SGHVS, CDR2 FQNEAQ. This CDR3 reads CASSLGGQGALGYTF. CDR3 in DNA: TGTGCCAGCAGCTTAGGGGGACAGGGGGCGCTTGGCTACACCTTC.

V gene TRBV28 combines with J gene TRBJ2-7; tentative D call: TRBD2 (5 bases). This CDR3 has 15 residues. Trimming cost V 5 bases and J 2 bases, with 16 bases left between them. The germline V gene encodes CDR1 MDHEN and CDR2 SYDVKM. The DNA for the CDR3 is TGTGCCAGCAGTCTCCGGGTGGGCGGGCCCTACGAGCAGTACTTC. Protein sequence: CASSLRVGGPYEQYF.

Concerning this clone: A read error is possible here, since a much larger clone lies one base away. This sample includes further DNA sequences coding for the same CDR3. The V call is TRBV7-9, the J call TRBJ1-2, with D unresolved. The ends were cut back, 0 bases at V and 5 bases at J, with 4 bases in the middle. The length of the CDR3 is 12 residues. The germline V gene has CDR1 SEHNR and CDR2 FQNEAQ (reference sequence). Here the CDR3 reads CASSLAGYGYTF. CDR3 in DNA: TGTGCCAGCAGCTTAGCCGGGTATGGCTACACCTTC.

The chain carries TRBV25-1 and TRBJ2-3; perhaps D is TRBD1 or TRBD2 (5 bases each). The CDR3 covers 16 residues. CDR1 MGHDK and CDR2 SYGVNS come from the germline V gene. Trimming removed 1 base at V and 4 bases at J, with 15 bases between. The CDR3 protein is CASSEWFARGADTQYF. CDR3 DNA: TGTGCCAGCAGTGAATGGTTTGCCCGAGGGGCAGATACGCAGTATTTT.

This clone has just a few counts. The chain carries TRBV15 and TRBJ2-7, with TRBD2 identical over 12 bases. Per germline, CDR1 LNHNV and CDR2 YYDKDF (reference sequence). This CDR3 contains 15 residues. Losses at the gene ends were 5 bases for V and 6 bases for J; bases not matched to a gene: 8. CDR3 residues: CATSRTLAGGPEQYF. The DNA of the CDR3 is TGTGCCACCAGCCGGACACTAGCGGGAGGTCCCGAGCAGTACTTC.

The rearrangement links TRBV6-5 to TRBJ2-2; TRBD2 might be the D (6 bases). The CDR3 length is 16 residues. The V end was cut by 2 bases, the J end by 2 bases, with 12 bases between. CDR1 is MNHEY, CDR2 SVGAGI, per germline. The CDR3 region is CASSYVGGKNTGELFF. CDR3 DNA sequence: TGTGCCAGCAGTTACGTCGGCGGGAAAAACACCGGGGAGCTGTTTTTT.

The CDR3 sequence is CASSQDDRVNSGANVLTF. CDR3 coding DNA: TGTGCCAGCAGCCAAGACGACAGGGTCAATTCTGGGGCCAACGTCCTGACTTTC. The V gene is TRBV4-2, the J gene TRBJ2-6, with TRBD1 matching over 7 bases. CDR1 and CDR2 (germline): LGHNA, YNFKEQ. V lost 0 bases and J lost 1; bases outside the gene matches: 6. The CDR3 has 18 amino acids.

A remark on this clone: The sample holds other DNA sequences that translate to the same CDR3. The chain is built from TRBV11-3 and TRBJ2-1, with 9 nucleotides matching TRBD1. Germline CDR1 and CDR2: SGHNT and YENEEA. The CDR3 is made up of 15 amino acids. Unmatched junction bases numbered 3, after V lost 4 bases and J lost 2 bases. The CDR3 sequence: CASSSGQGTYNEQFF. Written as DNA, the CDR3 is TGTGCCAGCAGCTCCGGACAGGGGACCTACAATGAGCAGTTCTTC. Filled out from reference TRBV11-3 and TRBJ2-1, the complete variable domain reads EAGVVQSPRYKIIEKKQPVAFWCNPISGHNTLYWYLQNLGQGPELLIRYENEEAVDDSQLPKDRFSAERLKGVDSTLKIQPAELGDSAVYLCASSSGQGTYNEQFFGPGTRLTVL.

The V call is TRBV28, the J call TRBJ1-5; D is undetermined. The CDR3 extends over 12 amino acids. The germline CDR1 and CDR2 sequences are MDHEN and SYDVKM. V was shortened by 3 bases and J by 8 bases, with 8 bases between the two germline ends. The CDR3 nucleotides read TGTGCCAGCAGTTTTTTAAGGGAGCCCCAGCATTTT. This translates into CASSFLREPQHF.

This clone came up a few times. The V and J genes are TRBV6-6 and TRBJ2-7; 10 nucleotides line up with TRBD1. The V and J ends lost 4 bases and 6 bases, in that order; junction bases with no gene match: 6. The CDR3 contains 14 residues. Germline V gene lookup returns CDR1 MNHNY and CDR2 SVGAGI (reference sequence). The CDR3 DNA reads TGTGCCAGCAGTTTCTCCGGGACAGGGGTCGAGCAGTACTTC. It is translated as CASSFSGTGVEQYF.

This chain's CDR3 is CASSFGSGGFVYGYTF. CDR3 coding DNA: TGTGCCAGCAGTTTCGGCTCGGGGGGCTTTGTCTATGGCTACACCTTC. This chain uses TRBV28 with TRBJ1-2, with D perhaps matching TRBD1 (6 bases). The CDR3 runs to 16 residues. The germline CDR1 and CDR2 sequences are MDHEN and SYDVKM. The V gene lost 3 bases and the J gene lost 4 bases, with 18 bases spanning the gap.

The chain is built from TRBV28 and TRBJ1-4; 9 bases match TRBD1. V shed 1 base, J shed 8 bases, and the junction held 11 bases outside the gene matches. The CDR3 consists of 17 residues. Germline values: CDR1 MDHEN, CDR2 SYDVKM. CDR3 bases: TGTGCCAGCAGTTTATCGACCGGGACAGGGCCAAAAGAAAAACTGTTTTTT. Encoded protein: CASSLSTGTGPKEKLFF.

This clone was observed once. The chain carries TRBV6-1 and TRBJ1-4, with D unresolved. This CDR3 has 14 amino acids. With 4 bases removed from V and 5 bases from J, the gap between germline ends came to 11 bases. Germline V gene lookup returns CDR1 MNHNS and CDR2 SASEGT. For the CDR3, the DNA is TGTGCCAGCAGTGGGGTCTCGTTAAATGAAAAACTGTTTTTT. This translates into CASSGVSLNEKLFF.

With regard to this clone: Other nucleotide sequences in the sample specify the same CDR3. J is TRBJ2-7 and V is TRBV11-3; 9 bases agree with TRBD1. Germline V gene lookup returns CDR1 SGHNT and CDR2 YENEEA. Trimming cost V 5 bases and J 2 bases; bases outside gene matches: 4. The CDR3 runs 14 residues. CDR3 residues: CASSPGQGAYEQYF. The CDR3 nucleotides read TGTGCCAGCAGCCCGGGACAGGGAGCCTACGAGCAGTACTTC.

CDR3 protein: CASSRTRDRYNEQFF. The DNA of the CDR3 is TGTGCCAGCAGCCGAACCCGGGACCGCTACAATGAGCAGTTCTTC. The rearrangement uses TRBV11-1 and TRBJ2-1; D is possibly TRBD1 or TRBD2 (5 bases each). Germline V CDR1 and CDR2: SGHAT, FQDESV (reference sequence). V gave up 5 bases and J gave up 3 bases, with 14 bases separating them. The CDR3 is made up of 15 amino acids.

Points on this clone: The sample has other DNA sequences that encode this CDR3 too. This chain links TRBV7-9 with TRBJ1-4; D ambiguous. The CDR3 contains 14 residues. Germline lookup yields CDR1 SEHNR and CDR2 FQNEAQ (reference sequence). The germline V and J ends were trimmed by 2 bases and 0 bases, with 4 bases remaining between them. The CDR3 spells CASSLRATNEKLFF. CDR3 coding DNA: TGTGCCAGCAGCTTAAGGGCAACTAATGAAAAACTGTTTTTT.